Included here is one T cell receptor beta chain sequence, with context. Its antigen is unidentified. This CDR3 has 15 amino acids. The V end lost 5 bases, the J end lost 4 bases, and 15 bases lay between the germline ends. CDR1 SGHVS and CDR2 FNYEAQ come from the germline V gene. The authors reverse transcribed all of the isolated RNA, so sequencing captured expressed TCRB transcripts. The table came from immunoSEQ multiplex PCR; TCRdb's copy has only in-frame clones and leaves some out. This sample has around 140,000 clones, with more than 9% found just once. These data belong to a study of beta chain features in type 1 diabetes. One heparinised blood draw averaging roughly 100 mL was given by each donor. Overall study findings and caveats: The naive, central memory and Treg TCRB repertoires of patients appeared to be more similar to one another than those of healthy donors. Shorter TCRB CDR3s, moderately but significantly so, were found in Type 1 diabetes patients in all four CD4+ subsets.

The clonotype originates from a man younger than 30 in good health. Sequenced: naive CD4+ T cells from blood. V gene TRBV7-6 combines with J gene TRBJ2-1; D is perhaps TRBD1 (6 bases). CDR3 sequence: CASSAAGVAYNEQFF. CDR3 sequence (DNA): TGTGCCAGCAGCGCAGCAGGGGTGGCTTACAATGAGCAGTTCTTC.